This TCR beta chain originates from a study of T cell changes during pregnancy in multiple sclerosis. Only in-frame clones appear in the TCRdb table, and some are missing; sequencing was by immunoSEQ multiplex PCR. Among around 40,000 clones listed, 92% were seen once. This CDR3 has 12 residues. Germline values: CDR1 MNHEY, CDR2 SMNVEV (reference sequence). The V end lost 0 bases, the J end lost 7 bases, and 4 bases lay between the germline ends. The chain has TRBV27 and TRBJ2-1, with no clear D. Specimen: CD8+ T cells from peripheral blood mononuclear cells, collected before pregnancy. This clonotype was sampled from a female donor with multiple sclerosis, enrolled in a pregnancy study. The CDR3 reads CASSLSSNEQFF. The CDR3 DNA sequence: TGTGCCAGCAGTTTATCTTCGAATGAGCAGTTCTTC.